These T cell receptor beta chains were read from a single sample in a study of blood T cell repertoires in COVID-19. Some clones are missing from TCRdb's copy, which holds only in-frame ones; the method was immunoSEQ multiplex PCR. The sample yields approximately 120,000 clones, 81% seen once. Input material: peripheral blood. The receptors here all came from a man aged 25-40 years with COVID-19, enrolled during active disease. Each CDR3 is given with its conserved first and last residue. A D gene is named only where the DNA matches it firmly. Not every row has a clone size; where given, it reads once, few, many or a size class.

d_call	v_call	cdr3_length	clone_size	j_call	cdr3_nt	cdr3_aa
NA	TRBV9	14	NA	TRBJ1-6	TGTGCCAGCAGCGCACAGGCAGTAGATTCACCCCTCCACTTT	CASSAQAVDSPLHF
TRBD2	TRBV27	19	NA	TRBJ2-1	TGTGCCAGCAGTTTCAGGCTAGCGGGTCCCTTCAAGGGAAGGAATGAGCAGTTCTTC	CASSFRLAGPFKGRNEQFF
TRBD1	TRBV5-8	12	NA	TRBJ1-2	TGTGCCAGCAGCCAGGGGGACTATGGCTACACCTTC	CASSQGDYGYTF
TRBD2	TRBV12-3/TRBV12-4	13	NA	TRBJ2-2	TGTGCCAGCACGGGGGGGCCTACCGGGGAGCTGTTTTTT	CASTGGPTGELFF
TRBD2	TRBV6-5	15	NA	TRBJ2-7	TGTGCCAGCAGTCTCCAGCTAGCGGGATCCTACGAGCAGTACTTC	CASSLQLAGSYEQYF
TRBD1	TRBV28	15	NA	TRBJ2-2	TGTGCCAGCAGTTTGGCGACAGGGGCAACCGGGGAGCTGTTTTTT	CASSLATGATGELFF
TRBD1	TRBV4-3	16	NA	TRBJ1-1	TGCGCCAGCAGCCCACATCTCACTCCGGGACAGGGTGGAGCTTTCTTT	CASSPHLTPGQGGAFF
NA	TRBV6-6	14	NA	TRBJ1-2	TGTGCCAGCAGTTACGAAGGGACAACTTATGGCTACACCTTC	CASSYEGTTYGYTF
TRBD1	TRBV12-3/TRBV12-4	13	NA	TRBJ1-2	TGTGCCAGCAGCCCTGACAGGGACTATGGCTACACCTTC	CASSPDRDYGYTF
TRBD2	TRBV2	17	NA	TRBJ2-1	TGTGCCAGCTCGGGTCTAGCGGGGGGGAATAAAAGCAATGAGCAGTTCTTC	CASSGLAGGNKSNEQFF
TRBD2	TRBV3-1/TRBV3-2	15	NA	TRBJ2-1	TGTGCCAGCAGCCAAGAGACGGGGGGGTACAATGAGCAGTTCTTC	CASSQETGGYNEQFF
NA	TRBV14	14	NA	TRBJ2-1	TGTGCCAGCAGCCAAGTGGGGGGGCCCTATGAGCAGTTCTTC	CASSQVGGPYEQFF
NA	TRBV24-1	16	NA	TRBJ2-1	TGTGCCACCAGTGGTCAATTAAGCGGGCCGGGTGATGAGCAGTTCTTC	CATSGQLSGPGDEQFF
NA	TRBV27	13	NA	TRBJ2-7	TGTGCCAGCAGTTTAACAGTCTCCTACGAGCAGTACTTC	CASSLTVSYEQYF
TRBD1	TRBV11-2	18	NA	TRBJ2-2	TGTGCCAGCAGCTTAGGGAAGGGACAGGGTACGAACACCGGGGAGCTGTTTTTT	CASSLGKGQGTNTGELFF
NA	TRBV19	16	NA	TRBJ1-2	TGTGCCAGTAGTATAGATCTATGGAGTGGAACATATGGCTACACCTTC	CASSIDLWSGTYGYTF
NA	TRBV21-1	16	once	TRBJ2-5	TGTGCCAGCAGCAAAGAGGGGTTAGGGGCTAACGAGACCCAGTACTTC	CASSKEGLGANETQYF
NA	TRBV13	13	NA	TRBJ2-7	TGTGCCAGCAGCTTAGAGGGGTTTCACGAGCAGTACTTC	CASSLEGFHEQYF
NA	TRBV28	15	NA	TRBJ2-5	TGTGCCAGCAGTCCGACCGTACAGGGTTCAGAGACCCAGTACTTC	CASSPTVQGSETQYF
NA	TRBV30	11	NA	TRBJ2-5	TGTGCCTGGAGCAGAACGGAGACCCAGTACTTC	CAWSRTETQYF
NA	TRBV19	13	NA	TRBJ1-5	TGTGCCAGTTCGGTTGGTAGCAATCAGCCCCAGCATTTT	CASSVGSNQPQHF
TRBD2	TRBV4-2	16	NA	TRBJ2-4	TGTGCCAGCAGCCCGAGCGGGGGACTAGCCAAAAACATTCAGTACTTC	CASSPSGGLAKNIQYF
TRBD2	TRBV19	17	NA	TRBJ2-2	TGTGCCACCCACCCCCGTAGCGGGGGGGCGGTCACCGGGGAGCTGTTTTTT	CATHPRSGGAVTGELFF
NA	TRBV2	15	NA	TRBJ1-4	TGTGCCAGCAGTGAATACGCGGGCGTGAGGGAAAAACTGTTTTTT	CASSEYAGVREKLFF
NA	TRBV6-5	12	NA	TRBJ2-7	TGTGCCAGCAGTTCGGGAAGCCGCGAGCAGTACTTC	CASSSGSREQYF
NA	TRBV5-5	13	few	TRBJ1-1	TGTGCCAGCAGCTTGTGGCAGAACACTGAAGCTTTCTTT	CASSLWQNTEAFF
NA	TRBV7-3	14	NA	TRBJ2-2	TGTGCCAGCAGCTTCTCCCAGAACCCCGGGGAGCTGTTTTTT	CASSFSQNPGELFF
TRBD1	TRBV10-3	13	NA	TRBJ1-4	TGTGCCGCGACCGACAGGGTTAATGAAAAACTGTTTTTT	CAATDRVNEKLFF
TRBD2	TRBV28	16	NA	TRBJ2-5	TGTGCCAGCAGCGAAGGACTAGCGGGATTAATGGAGACCCAGTACTTC	CASSEGLAGLMETQYF
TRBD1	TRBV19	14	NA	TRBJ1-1	TGTGCCAGTACTCCAGGGCAGGGGGACACTGAAGCTTTCTTT	CASTPGQGDTEAFF
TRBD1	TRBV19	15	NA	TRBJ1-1	TGTGCCAGTAGTACCGGGACAGCGATGAACACTGAAGCTTTCTTT	CASSTGTAMNTEAFF
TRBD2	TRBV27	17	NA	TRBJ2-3	TGTGCCAGCAGTCCTTCTAGCGGGGGGTATAGCACAGATACGCAGTATTTT	CASSPSSGGYSTDTQYF
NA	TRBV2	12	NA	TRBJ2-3	TGTGCCAGCAGTGTAAGCGGAGATACGCAGTATTTT	CASSVSGDTQYF
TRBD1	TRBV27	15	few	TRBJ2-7	TGTGCCAGCAGTATGGGGACAGCCTGGGCCTACGAGCAGTACTTC	CASSMGTAWAYEQYF
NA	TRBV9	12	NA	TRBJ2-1	TGTGCCAGCAGCGTAGGTATTGAGGAGCAGTTCTTC	CASSVGIEEQFF
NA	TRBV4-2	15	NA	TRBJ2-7	TGTGCCAGCAGCCAGGAACTTCGGGGGTGGAACGAGCAGTACTTC	CASSQELRGWNEQYF
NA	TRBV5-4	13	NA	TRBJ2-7	TGTGCCAGCAGCTTGGCAGGGACCTACGAGCAGTACTTC	CASSLAGTYEQYF
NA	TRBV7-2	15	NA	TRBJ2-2	TGTGCCAGCAGCTCGCACAGGGTAGAGACCGGGGAGCTGTTTTTT	CASSSHRVETGELFF
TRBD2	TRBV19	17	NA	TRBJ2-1	TGTGCCAGTAGTATGACTAGCGGGAGGCACTCCTACAATGAGCAGTTCTTC	CASSMTSGRHSYNEQFF
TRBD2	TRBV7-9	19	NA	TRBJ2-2	TGTGCCAGCAGCTTGGTAAATTTAGCGGGCAGAACGAACACCGGGGAGCTGTTTTTT	CASSLVNLAGRTNTGELFF
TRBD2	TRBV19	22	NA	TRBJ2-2	TGTGCCAGTAGTACTCGCGGGGCCATGGGACTAGCGGAAGGGCAGAACACCGGGGAGCTGTTTTTT	CASSTRGAMGLAEGQNTGELFF
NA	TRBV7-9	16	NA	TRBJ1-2	TGTGCCAGCAGCCAACATCTTATAACGGGGAACGATGGCTACACCTTC	CASSQHLITGNDGYTF
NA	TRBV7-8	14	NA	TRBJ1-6	TGTGCCAGCGGATACAGGGTTCTAAATTCACCCCTCCACTTT	CASGYRVLNSPLHF
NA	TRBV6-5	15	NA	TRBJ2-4	TGTGCCAGCAGTTACTCGGTGGACAGAGTAAACATTCAGTACTTC	CASSYSVDRVNIQYF
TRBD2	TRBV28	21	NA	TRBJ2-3	TGTGCCAGCAGCCACCCCACGACTAGCGGGGGACCCACGGCCGTGACAGATACGCAGTATTTT	CASSHPTTSGGPTAVTDTQYF
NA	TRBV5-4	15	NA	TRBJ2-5	TGTGCCAGCAGCATGGACTACCTTAACCAAGAGACCCAGTACTTC	CASSMDYLNQETQYF
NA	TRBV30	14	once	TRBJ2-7	TGTGCCTGGAGTGTCAGGGGCGGCCGCTACGAGCAGTACTTC	CAWSVRGGRYEQYF
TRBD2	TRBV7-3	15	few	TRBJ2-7	TGTGCCAGCAGCTTAATCGGGGCGGGAGGCTACGAGCAGTACTTC	CASSLIGAGGYEQYF
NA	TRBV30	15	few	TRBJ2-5	TGTGCCTGGAGTGTAGATGCAGGATTAGGTGAGACCCAGTACTTC	CAWSVDAGLGETQYF
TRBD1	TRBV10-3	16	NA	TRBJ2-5	TGTGCCACCCGAGCCGGAGGGACAGGGGTAGAAGAGACCCAGTACTTC	CATRAGGTGVEETQYF
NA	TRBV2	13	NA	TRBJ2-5	TGTGCCAGCAGTGGGGCCCGCGGGGAAGCCCAGTACTTC	CASSGARGEAQYF
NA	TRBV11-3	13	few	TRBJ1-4	TGTGCCAGCAGCTCCTACAGGTCTGAAAAACTGTTTTTT	CASSSYRSEKLFF
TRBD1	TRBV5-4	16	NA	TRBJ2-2	TGTGCCAGCAGCTCACCGGGACAGAAATCAACCGGGGAGCTGTTTTTT	CASSSPGQKSTGELFF
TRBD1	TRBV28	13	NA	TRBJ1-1	TGTGCCAGCAGTCCCGTTCGGGACAGGGGAGCTTTCTTT	CASSPVRDRGAFF
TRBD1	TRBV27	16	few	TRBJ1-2	TGTGCCAGCAGTTTATCAGCGTGGCAGGGGGCAAACGGCTACACCTTC	CASSLSAWQGANGYTF